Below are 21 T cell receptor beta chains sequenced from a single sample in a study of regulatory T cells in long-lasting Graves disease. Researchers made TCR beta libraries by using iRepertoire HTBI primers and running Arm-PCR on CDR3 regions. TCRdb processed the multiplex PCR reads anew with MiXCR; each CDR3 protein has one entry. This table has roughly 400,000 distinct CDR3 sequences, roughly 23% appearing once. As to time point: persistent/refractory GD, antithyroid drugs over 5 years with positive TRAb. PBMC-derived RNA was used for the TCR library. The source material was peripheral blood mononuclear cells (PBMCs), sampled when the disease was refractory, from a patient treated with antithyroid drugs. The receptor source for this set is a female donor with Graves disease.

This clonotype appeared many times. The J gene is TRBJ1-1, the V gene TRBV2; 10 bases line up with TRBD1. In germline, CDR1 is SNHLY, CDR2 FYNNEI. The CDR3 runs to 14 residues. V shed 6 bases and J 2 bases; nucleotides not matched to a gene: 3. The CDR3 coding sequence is TGTGCCAGCAGGGTGACAGGGGGCAACACTGAAGCTTTCTTT. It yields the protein CASRVTGGNTEAFF.

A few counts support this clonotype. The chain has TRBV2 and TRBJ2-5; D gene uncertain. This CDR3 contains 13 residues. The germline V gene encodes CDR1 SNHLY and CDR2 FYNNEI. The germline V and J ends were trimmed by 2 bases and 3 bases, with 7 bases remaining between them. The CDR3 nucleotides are TGTGCCAGCAGTGAACGGATTGAAGAGACCCAGTACTTC. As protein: CASSERIEETQYF. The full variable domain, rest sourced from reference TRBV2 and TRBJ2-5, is EPEVTQTPSHQVTQMGQEVILRCVPISNHLYFYWYRQILGQKVEFLVSFYNNEISEKSEIFDDQFSVERPDGSNFTLKIRSTKLEDSAMYFCASSERIEETQYFGPGTRLLVL.

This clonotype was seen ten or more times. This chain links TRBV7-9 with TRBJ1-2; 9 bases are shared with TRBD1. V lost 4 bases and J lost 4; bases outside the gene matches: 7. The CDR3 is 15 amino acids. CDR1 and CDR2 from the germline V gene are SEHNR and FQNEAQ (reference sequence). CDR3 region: CASSSRDRETYGYTF. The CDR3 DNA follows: TGTGCCAGCAGCTCCCGGGACAGGGAGACCTATGGCTACACCTTC.

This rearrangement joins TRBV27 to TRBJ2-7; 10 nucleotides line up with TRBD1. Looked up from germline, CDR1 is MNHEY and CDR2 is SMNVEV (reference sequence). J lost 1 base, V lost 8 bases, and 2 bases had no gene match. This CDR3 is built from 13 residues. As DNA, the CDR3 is TGTGCCAGCGCGGACAGGGGGTCCTACGAGCAGTACTTC. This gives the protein CASADRGSYEQYF.

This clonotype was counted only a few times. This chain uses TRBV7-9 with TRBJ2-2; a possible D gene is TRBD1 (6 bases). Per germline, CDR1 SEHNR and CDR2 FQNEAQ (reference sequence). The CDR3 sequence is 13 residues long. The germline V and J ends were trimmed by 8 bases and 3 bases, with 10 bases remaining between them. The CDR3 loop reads CASERTDTGELFF. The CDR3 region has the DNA TGTGCCAGCGAACGGACAGACACCGGGGAGCTGTTTTTT.

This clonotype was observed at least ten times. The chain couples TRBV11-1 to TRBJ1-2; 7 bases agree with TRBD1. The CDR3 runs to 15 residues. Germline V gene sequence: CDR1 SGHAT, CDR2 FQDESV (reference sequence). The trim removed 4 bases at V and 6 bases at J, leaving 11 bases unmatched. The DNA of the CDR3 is TGTGCCAGCAGCTCGGGACAGATGAACGCCGATGGCTACACCTTC. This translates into CASSSGQMNADGYTF.

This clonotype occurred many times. The CDR3 DNA follows: TGTGCCAGCAATTCGGGCGTCAATCAGCCCCAGCATTTT. Its protein product is CASNSGVNQPQHF. V usage is TRBV6-2 or TRBV6-3 and J usage is TRBJ1-5; no clear D. V was clipped by 7 bases and J by 3 bases, with 10 bases between them. The CDR3 is 13 residues long. Per the germline V gene, CDR1 is MNHEY and CDR2 is SVGEGT.

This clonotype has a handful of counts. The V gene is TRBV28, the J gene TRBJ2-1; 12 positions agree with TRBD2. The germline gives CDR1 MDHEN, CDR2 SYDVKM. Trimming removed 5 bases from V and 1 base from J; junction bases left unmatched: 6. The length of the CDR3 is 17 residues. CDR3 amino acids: CASSPWTSGASYNEQFF. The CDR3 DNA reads TGTGCCAGCAGTCCCTGGACTAGCGGGGCTTCCTACAATGAGCAGTTCTTC.

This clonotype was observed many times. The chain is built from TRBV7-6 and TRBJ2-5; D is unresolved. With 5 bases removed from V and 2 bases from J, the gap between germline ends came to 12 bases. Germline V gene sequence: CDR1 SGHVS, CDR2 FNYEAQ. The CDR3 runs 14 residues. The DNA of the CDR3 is TGTGCCAGCAGCCCCCTCGTTGAGCAAGAGACCCAGTACTTC. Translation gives CASSPLVEQETQYF.

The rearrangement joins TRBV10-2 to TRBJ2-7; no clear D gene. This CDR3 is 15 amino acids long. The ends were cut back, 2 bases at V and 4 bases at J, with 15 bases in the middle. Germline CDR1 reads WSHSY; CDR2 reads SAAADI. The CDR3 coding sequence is TGCGCCAGCAGTGAGAGCCCTAGTGGGCCTTACGAGCAGTACTTC. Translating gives CASSESPSGPYEQYF.

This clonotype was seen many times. This CDR3 is CATSRDHLGTGGYEQYF. The CDR3 DNA reads as TGTGCCACCAGCAGAGATCATCTGGGGACAGGGGGGTACGAGCAGTACTTC. The rearrangement joins TRBV15 to TRBJ2-7; 11 positions match TRBD1. The CDR3 spans 17 residues. V gave up 0 bases and J gave up 4 bases; unmatched junction bases: 8. CDR1 and CDR2 from the germline V gene are LNHNV and YYDKDF (reference sequence). The whole variable domain, remainder taken from reference TRBV15 and TRBJ2-7, is DAMVIQNPRYQVTQFGKPVTLSCSQTLNHNVMYWYQQKSSQAPKLLFHYYDKDFNNEADTPDNFQSRRPNTSFCFLDIRSPGLGDTAMYLCATSRDHLGTGGYEQYFGPGTRLTVT.

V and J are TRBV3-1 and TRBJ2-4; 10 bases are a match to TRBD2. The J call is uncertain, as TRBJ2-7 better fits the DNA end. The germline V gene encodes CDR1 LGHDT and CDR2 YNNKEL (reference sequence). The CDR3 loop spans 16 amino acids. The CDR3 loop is CASSQRASGSFYEQYF. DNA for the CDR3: TGTGCCAGCAGCCAAAGGGCTAGCGGGAGTTTCTACGAGCAGTACTTC.

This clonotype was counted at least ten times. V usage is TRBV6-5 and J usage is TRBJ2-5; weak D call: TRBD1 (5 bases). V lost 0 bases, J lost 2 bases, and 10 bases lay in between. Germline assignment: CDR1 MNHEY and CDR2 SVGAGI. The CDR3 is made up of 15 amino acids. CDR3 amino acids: CASSYSIWTQETQYF. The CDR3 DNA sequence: TGTGCCAGCAGTTACTCGATCTGGACACAAGAGACCCAGTACTTC.

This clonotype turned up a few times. As DNA, the CDR3 is TGTGCCTGGTCCCCAGGGGGCCATCAGCCCCAGCATTTT. Amino acid sequence: CAWSPGGHQPQHF. This chain connects TRBV30 to TRBJ1-5; 8 positions match TRBD1. From germline, CDR1 is GTSNPN and CDR2 SVGIG (reference sequence). With V trimmed by 5 bases and J by 5 bases, 5 bases remained unmatched. The CDR3 length is 13 residues.

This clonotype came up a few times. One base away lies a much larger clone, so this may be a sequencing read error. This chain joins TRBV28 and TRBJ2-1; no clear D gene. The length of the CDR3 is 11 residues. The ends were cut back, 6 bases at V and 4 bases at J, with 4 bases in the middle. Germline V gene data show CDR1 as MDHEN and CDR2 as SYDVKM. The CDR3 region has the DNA TGTGCCAGCAGCCATTACAATGAGCAGTTCTTC. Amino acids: CASSHYNEQFF. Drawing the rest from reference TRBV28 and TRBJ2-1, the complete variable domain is DVKVTQSSRYLVKRTGEKVFLECVQDMDHENMFWYRQDPGLGLRLIYFSYDVKMKEKGDIPEGYSVSREKKERFSLILESASTNQTSMYLCASSHYNEQFFGPGTRLTVL.

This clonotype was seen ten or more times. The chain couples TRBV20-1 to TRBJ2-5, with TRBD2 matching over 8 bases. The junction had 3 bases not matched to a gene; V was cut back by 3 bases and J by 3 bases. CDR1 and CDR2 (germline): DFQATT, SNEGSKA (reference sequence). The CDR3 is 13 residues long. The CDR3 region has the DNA TGCAGTGCTAGCGGGAGGGTAAAAGAGACCCAGTACTTC. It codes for CSASGRVKETQYF.

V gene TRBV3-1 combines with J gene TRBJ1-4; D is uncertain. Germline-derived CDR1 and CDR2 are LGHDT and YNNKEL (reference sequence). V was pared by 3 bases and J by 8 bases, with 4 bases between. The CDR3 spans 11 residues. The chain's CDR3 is CASSHEEKLFF. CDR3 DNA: TGTGCCAGCAGCCATGAGGAAAAACTGTTTTTT.

CDR3 nucleotide sequence: TGCGCCAGCAGCTTGGTCCCGAACTACGAGCAGTACTTC. This encodes CASSLVPNYEQYF. The chain employs TRBV5-1 and TRBJ2-7; no firm D call. V lost 0 bases and J 3 bases, leaving 7 bases between the germline ends. The germline V gene encodes CDR1 SGHRS and CDR2 YFSETQ. The CDR3 covers 13 residues.

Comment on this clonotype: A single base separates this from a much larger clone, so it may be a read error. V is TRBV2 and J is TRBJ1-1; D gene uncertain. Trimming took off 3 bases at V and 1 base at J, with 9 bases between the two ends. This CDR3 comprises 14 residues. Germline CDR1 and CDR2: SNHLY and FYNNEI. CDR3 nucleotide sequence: TGTGCCAGCAGTGACGAGATAGAGAACACTGAAGCTTTCTTT. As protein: CASSDEIENTEAFF.

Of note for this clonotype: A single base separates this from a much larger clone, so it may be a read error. CDR3 DNA: TGTGCCGGCAGTTTAAGAGTAGAAGAAAAACTGTTTTTT. Its protein product is CAGSLRVEEKLFF. This rearrangement joins TRBV12-3 or TRBV12-4 to TRBJ1-4; D is ambiguous. CDR3 length equals 13 residues.

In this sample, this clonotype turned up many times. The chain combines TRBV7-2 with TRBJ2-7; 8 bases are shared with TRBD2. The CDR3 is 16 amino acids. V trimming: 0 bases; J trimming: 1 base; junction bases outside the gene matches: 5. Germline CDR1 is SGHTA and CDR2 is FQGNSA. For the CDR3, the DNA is TGTGCCAGCAGCTTAGCGCTCGGCGGGAGGTCCTACGAGCAGTACTTC. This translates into CASSLALGGRSYEQYF.